These 32 T cell receptor beta chains came from one sample sequenced in a study of identifying expanded T cells in peripheral blood. The assay was immunoSEQ multiplex PCR, and TCRdb's table has in-frame clones only and misses some. The repertoire has about 89,000 clones, 86% of them found once; the top ten carry roughly 5.3%. The sample consisted of blood. The receptors were sampled from a person aged 18 to 70 in good health.

V is TRBV7-9 and J is TRBJ1-2, with D possibly being TRBD1 (5 bases). Per germline, CDR1 SEHNR and CDR2 FQNEAQ (reference sequence). This CDR3 is 15 amino acids long. Trimming cost V 6 bases and J 0 bases, with 14 bases left between them. CDR3 protein: CASRIITGANYGYTF. The CDR3 DNA sequence: TGTGCCAGCAGGATAATAACAGGAGCTAACTATGGCTACACCTTC.

The V gene is TRBV19, the J gene TRBJ1-2; a weak D match, TRBD1 (6 bases). Germline lookup yields CDR1 LNHDA and CDR2 SQIVND (reference sequence). The CDR3 consists of 14 residues. Trimming removed 8 bases from V and 4 bases from J, with 17 bases in between. The CDR3 sequence: CASSSGGRSYGYTF. CDR3 in DNA: TGTGCCAGTTCATCGGGGGGCAGGAGCTATGGCTACACCTTC.

As concerns this clone: A read error may account for a junction end that differs from germline. The rearrangement links TRBV13 to TRBJ2-5; possibly TRBD1 or TRBD2 for D (5 bases each). Per germline, CDR1 PRHDT and CDR2 FYEKMQ (reference sequence). The CDR3 is 13 residues long. CDR3 sequence (DNA): TGTGCCAGCAGCATAGGGACGAAAGAGACCCAGTACTTC. It codes for CASSIGTKETQYF.

The rearrangement uses TRBV7-2 and TRBJ2-3; 8 nucleotides line up with TRBD2. In germline, CDR1 is SGHTA, CDR2 FQGNSA. Germline trimming cut 9 bases from V and 2 bases from J; bases unmatched to any gene: 4. The CDR3 length is 13 residues. CDR3 sequence: CASIAGFTDTQYF. The CDR3 DNA reads TGTGCCAGTATAGCGGGGTTCACAGATACGCAGTATTTT.

The rearrangement links TRBV19 to TRBJ2-5, with 8 bases lining up with TRBD1. Per germline, CDR1 LNHDA and CDR2 SQIVND (reference sequence). The CDR3 totals 14 residues. V trimming: 6 bases; J trimming: 1 base; junction bases outside the gene matches: 4. CDR3 residues: CASRETGAQETQYF. The DNA for the CDR3 is TGTGCCAGTAGAGAGACAGGGGCCCAAGAGACCCAGTACTTC.

CDR3 amino acids: CASSQGTGDGYTF. The CDR3 nucleotides read TGCGCCAGCAGCCAGGGGACAGGGGATGGCTACACCTTC. This chain uses TRBV5-1 with TRBJ1-2, with 10 bases that match TRBD1. V lost 4 bases, J lost 6 bases, and 3 bases stayed unmatched. The germline gives CDR1 SGHRS, CDR2 YFSETQ. CDR3 length equals 13 residues.

The J gene is TRBJ2-6, the V gene TRBV5-1; D gene uncertain. The CDR3 length is 16 residues. V was pared by 5 bases and J by 0 bases, with 12 bases between. Per the germline V gene, CDR1 is SGHRS and CDR2 is YFSETQ. The CDR3 loop reads CASRGLFLSGANVLTF. In DNA form, the CDR3 reads TGCGCCAGCAGGGGCCTGTTCCTCTCTGGGGCCAACGTCCTGACTTTC. Supplemented by reference TRBV5-1 and TRBJ2-6, the full variable domain reads KAGVTQTPRYLIKTRGQQVTLSCSPISGHRSVSWYQQTPGQGLQFLFEYFSETQRNKGNFPGRFSGRQFSNSRSEMNVSTLELGDSALYLCASRGLFLSGANVLTFGAGSRLTVL.

This chain links TRBV10-3 with TRBJ1-4; D not resolved. Germline assignment: CDR1 ENHRY and CDR2 SYGVKD. Trimming stripped 4 bases from V and 6 bases from J, with 6 bases between. CDR3 length: 12 residues. For the CDR3, the DNA is TGTGCCATCAGTGGGACGGATGAAAAACTGTTTTTT. It encodes CAISGTDEKLFF.

The chain employs TRBV7-6 and TRBJ1-5; 7 nucleotides agree with TRBD1. The CDR3 is made up of 15 amino acids. Unmatched junction bases numbered 3, after V lost 0 bases and J lost 4 bases. CDR1 SGHVS and CDR2 FNYEAQ come from the germline V gene. CDR3 DNA: TGTGCCAGCAGCTTAGCCGAGGGACAGAATCAGCCCCAGCATTTT. Translating it yields CASSLAEGQNQPQHF.

The CDR3 reads CASSLADTQYF. The CDR3 nucleotides read TGTGCCAGCAGCTTAGCAGATACGCAGTATTTT. The genes are TRBV7-2 and TRBJ2-3; D ambiguous. This CDR3 spans 11 amino acids. CDR1 and CDR2 (germline): SGHTA, FQGNSA. V gave up 0 bases and J gave up 5 bases, with 0 bases separating them.

This clone came up once. V and J are TRBV9 and TRBJ2-3; 12 positions agree with TRBD2. Germline CDR1 reads SGDLS; CDR2 reads YYNGEE. This CDR3 is 17 amino acids long. V lost 4 bases, J lost 2 bases, and 8 bases stayed unmatched. CDR3 bases: TGTGCCAGCAGCCCCCAGACTAGCGGGGGAAACACAGATACGCAGTATTTT. The encoded protein is CASSPQTSGGNTDTQYF.

This chain links TRBV27 with TRBJ1-5; weak D call: TRBD1 (6 bases). The CDR3 sequence is 14 residues long. CDR1 is MNHEY and CDR2 is SMNVEV in the germline V gene (reference sequence). V gave up 5 bases and J gave up 3 bases, with 11 bases separating them. DNA for the CDR3: TGTGCCAGCAGTCCCAGGGGTATCAATCAGCCCCAGCATTTT. It specifies CASSPRGINQPQHF.

V gene TRBV14 combines with J gene TRBJ1-4, with D possibly matching TRBD1 (6 bases). There are 15 residues in the CDR3. Trimming stripped 6 bases from V and 8 bases from J, with 19 bases between. Germline CDR1 reads SGHDN; CDR2 reads FVKESK. CDR3 sequence: CASRRNRAPGEKLFF. CDR3 nucleotide sequence: TGTGCCAGCAGGCGCAACAGGGCCCCGGGGGAAAAACTGTTTTTT.

The count of this clone is one. The V call is TRBV5-1, the J call TRBJ2-7; weak D call: TRBD1 (7 bases). CDR3 length: 14 residues. V lost 7 bases, J lost 3 bases, and 17 bases lay in between. In germline, CDR1 is SGHRS, CDR2 YFSETQ. This CDR3 reads CASRAAGQRYEQYF. For the CDR3, the DNA is TGCGCCAGCCGGGCCGCGGGACAGCGCTACGAGCAGTACTTC.

The genes are TRBV21-1 and TRBJ2-2; the table's D call TRBD1 went unverified against the DNA. TRBV21-1 is deemed a pseudogene. The CDR3 has 14 residues. The CDR3 DNA reads TGTGCCAGCAGCGCACAGGGAGCCACCGGGGAGCTGTTTTTT. This encodes CASSAQGATGELFF.

DNA of the CDR3: TGTGCCAGCAGCTTGTGGCAGACCGGGGAGCTGTTTTTT. Protein product: CASSLWQTGELFF. The chain employs TRBV5-4 and TRBJ2-2; D remains unclear. In germline, CDR1 is SGHNT, CDR2 YYREEE (reference sequence). V lost 1 base and J 5 bases, leaving 6 bases between the germline ends. The CDR3 spans 13 residues.

The chain joins TRBV6-1 to TRBJ2-7; D tentatively fits TRBD1 or TRBD2 (5 bases each). V was pared by 1 base and J by 3 bases, with 13 bases between. This CDR3 region has 15 residues. Germline V gives CDR1 MNHNS, CDR2 SASEGT. The CDR3 nucleotides read TGTGCCAGCAGTGAAGGGGGGTACTCATTCTACGAGCAGTACTTC. Encoded protein: CASSEGGYSFYEQYF.

In its sample, this clone was seen a few times. The chain couples TRBV2 to TRBJ1-5; no reliable D call. The CDR3 sequence is 15 residues long. Germline loops: CDR1 SNHLY, CDR2 FYNNEI. V lost 4 bases, J lost 3 bases, and 13 bases lay in between. CDR3 DNA sequence: TGTGCCAGCAGTGCGACCCCATGGATCAATCAGCCCCAGCATTTT. It is translated as CASSATPWINQPQHF.

The CDR3 DNA reads TGTGCCATCAGCCAGACAGAACTCAACACTGAAGCTTTCTTT. Amino acid sequence: CAISQTELNTEAFF. The rearrangement uses TRBV10-3 and TRBJ1-1, with a possible D match to TRBD1 (5 bases). The germline CDR1 and CDR2 sequences are ENHRY and SYGVKD. V shed 6 bases and J shed 2 bases, with 13 bases lying between them. The CDR3 is made up of 14 amino acids.

The V and J genes are TRBV5-1 and TRBJ2-1, with D unclear. The CDR3 spans 19 residues. The germline V gene encodes CDR1 SGHRS and CDR2 YFSETQ. The V and J ends lost 3 bases and 0 bases respectively, with 22 bases between them. The CDR3 reads CASSSPTRRLSSSYNEQFF. The CDR3 DNA is TGCGCCAGCAGCTCCCCGACCCGGAGACTCTCGAGCTCCTACAATGAGCAGTTCTTC. Looking up the rest from reference TRBV5-1 and TRBJ2-1 gives the full variable domain: KAGVTQTPRYLIKTRGQQVTLSCSPISGHRSVSWYQQTPGQGLQFLFEYFSETQRNKGNFPGRFSGRQFSNSRSEMNVSTLELGDSALYLCASSSPTRRLSSSYNEQFFGPGTRLTVL.

The chain uses TRBV11-3 and TRBJ1-5, with TRBD1 as a possible D gene (6 bases). Per the germline V gene, CDR1 is SGHNT and CDR2 is YENEEA. The CDR3 is 13 amino acids. The V and J ends lost 5 bases and 4 bases respectively, with 9 bases between them. The CDR3 reads CASSKTGNQPQHF. CDR3 sequence (DNA): TGTGCCAGCAGCAAGACAGGAAATCAGCCCCAGCATTTT.

The chain couples TRBV6-1 to TRBJ2-7, with 10 bases that match TRBD1. This CDR3 has 14 residues. Losses at the gene ends were 4 bases for V and 3 bases for J; bases not matched to a gene: 3. CDR1 MNHNS and CDR2 SASEGT come from the germline V gene. The CDR3 DNA reads TGTGCCAGCAGTGTGGGACAGGGGCACTACGAGCAGTACTTC. The encoded protein is CASSVGQGHYEQYF.

The chain joins TRBV5-4 to TRBJ1-2; no clear D gene. CDR3 length: 13 amino acids. V shed 5 bases and J shed 6 bases, with 14 bases lying between them. Germline assignment: CDR1 SGHNT and CDR2 YYREEE (reference sequence). This CDR3 is CASSIGLYNGYTF. For the CDR3, the DNA is TGTGCCAGCAGTATTGGGCTTTATAATGGCTACACCTTC.

The V gene is TRBV10-3, the J gene TRBJ2-7; D may be TRBD1 (6 bases). V was trimmed by 7 bases and J by 3 bases, leaving 10 bases between them. Germline V CDR1 and CDR2: ENHRY, SYGVKD. CDR3 length: 12 amino acids. The CDR3 DNA is TGTGCCATCACCGACAGGAACTACGAGCAGTACTTC. This encodes CAITDRNYEQYF.

The rearrangement links TRBV5-5 to TRBJ1-2, with D tentatively TRBD1 (6 bases). Germline values: CDR1 SGHKS, CDR2 YYEKEE (reference sequence). The CDR3 runs 16 residues. V lost 1 base and J lost 1, with 14 bases in between. The CDR3 sequence is CASSLKQGRDNYGYTF. CDR3 sequence (DNA): TGTGCCAGCAGCTTGAAACAGGGAAGAGATAACTATGGCTACACCTTC.

The chain has TRBV2 and TRBJ1-1, with a weak D call TRBD1 (5 bases). The germline V gene encodes CDR1 SNHLY and CDR2 FYNNEI. V was shortened by 5 bases and J by 5 bases, with 9 bases between the two germline ends. This CDR3 spans 12 amino acids. The CDR3 DNA reads as TGTGCCAGCAGTCCCGACAGTACTGAAGCTTTCTTT. Protein sequence: CASSPDSTEAFF.

The rearrangement uses TRBV25-1 and TRBJ1-2; 8 bases match TRBD1. The V and J ends lost 4 bases and 7 bases, in that order; junction bases with no gene match: 5. CDR1 is MGHDK, CDR2 SYGVNS, per germline. The CDR3 totals 13 residues. The DNA of the CDR3 is TGTGCCAGCAGTGGACACAGGGGGGGTGGCTACACCTTC. Amino acids: CASSGHRGGGYTF.

V usage is TRBV7-8 and J usage is TRBJ1-5, with D tentatively TRBD1 (5 bases). V was clipped by 5 bases and J by 4 bases, with 15 bases between them. Germline loops: CDR1 SGHVS, CDR2 FQNEAQ. This CDR3 region has 15 residues. The CDR3 spells CASSEFSGLNQPQHF. CDR3 DNA: TGTGCCAGCAGCGAATTTTCGGGGCTTAATCAGCCCCAGCATTTT.

V and J are TRBV7-6 and TRBJ2-3; no clear D gene. V was clipped by 0 bases and J by 5 bases, with 6 bases between them. The germline V gene has CDR1 SGHVS and CDR2 FNYEAQ. This CDR3 has 13 residues. Here the CDR3 reads CASSLARGDTQYF. The CDR3 DNA sequence: TGTGCCAGCAGCTTAGCGCGTGGAGATACGCAGTATTTT.

The chain recombines TRBV6-1 with TRBJ1-5; 8 nucleotides align to TRBD1. The junction had 9 bases not matched to a gene; V was cut back by 2 bases and J by 6 bases. Germline lookup yields CDR1 MNHNS and CDR2 SASEGT. The CDR3 is 16 amino acids. The chain's CDR3 is CASSETGRTGRQPQHF. In DNA, the CDR3 is TGTGCCAGCAGTGAAACCGGACGGACAGGGCGTCAGCCCCAGCATTTT.

The CDR3 spells CASSPPGALNSPLHF. CDR3 sequence (DNA): TGTGCCAGCTCACCACCCGGGGCGCTTAATTCACCCCTCCACTTT. The V call is TRBV18, the J call TRBJ1-6; tentative D call: TRBD1 (5 bases). The V gene lost 0 bases and the J gene lost 6 bases, with 9 bases spanning the gap. This CDR3 has 15 residues. Germline V CDR1 and CDR2: KGHSH, LQKENI.

This rearrangement joins TRBV6-1 to TRBJ2-4; no clear D. The CDR3 length is 11 residues. Trimming shortened V by 3 bases and J by 15 bases, and 12 bases separated the two germline ends. Looked up from germline, CDR1 is MNHNS and CDR2 is SASEGT. CDR3 DNA: TGTGCCAGCAGTGACCTTTTAGGCTTGTACTTC. As protein: CASSDLLGLYF.